This TCR beta chain is drawn from a study of TIL therapy for anti-PD-1-resistant metastatic lung cancer. About the research overall: Median patient age was around 50, ranging about 38-80 years.

The time point: pre-treatment sample, taken before nivolumab and TIL therapy. The CDR3 extends over 11 amino acids. Trimming took 4 bases from V and 13 from J, leaving 13 bases between them. CDR1 is DFQATT, CDR2 SNEGSKA, per germline (reference sequence). This was the immunoSEQ v3 assay. Survey-level samples got 2 million to 2.5 million read pairs; deep-level samples got about 5-6.5 million. TCRdb's table, derived via immunoSEQ multiplex PCR, lists solely in-frame clones and lacks some. The table lists about 36,000 clones, more than 60% of them singletons. As for this clone: Its antigen remains unidentified.

Study conclusions and caveats: TIL clonotype persistence in blood showed no apparent association with response. Treatment-naive, never-smoker and oncogene-addicted patients were overrepresented in this highly selected cohort.

The TCR was taken from a person aged 25 to 80 with non-small cell lung cancer. The rearrangement joins TRBV20-1 to TRBJ1-4; weak D call: TRBD1 (6 bases). The input for sequencing was blood, taken at baseline. The CDR3 is CSATHREPLFF. The CDR3, as DNA: TGCAGTGCTACCCACAGGGAACCACTGTTTTTT.